The 6 T cell receptor beta chains given below trace back to one sample, sequenced in a study of beta chain features in type 1 diabetes. Overall study findings and caveats: People with Type 1 diabetes carried modestly yet significantly shorter TCRB CDR3s in all four CD4+ subsets.

Isolated RNA was reverse transcribed in full, so expressed TCRB transcripts were sequenced. The assay was immunoSEQ multiplex PCR, and TCRdb's table has in-frame clones only and misses some. The sample holds about 660,000 clones, 11% to 15% seen once. No antigen has been identified for these receptors. Sequencing was carried out using naive CD4+ T cells from blood. The origin of the receptors is a man aged 18 to 30 with type 1 diabetes.

This clone was counted a few times. The same CDR3 also results from other DNA sequences found in this sample. CDR3 coding DNA: TGTGCCAGCTCACCAACTGCAAACACTGAAGCTTTCTTT. Translating gives CASSPTANTEAFF. The chain has TRBV18 and TRBJ1-1; D remains unclear. V was pared by 2 bases and J by 2 bases, with 6 bases between. The CDR3 runs 13 residues. In germline, CDR1 is KGHSH, CDR2 LQKENI.

This clone was counted between two and nine times. The V and J genes are TRBV28 and TRBJ2-4; D unresolved. The CDR3 extends over 14 amino acids. Trimming took off 6 bases at V and 1 base at J, with 10 bases between the two ends. Germline V gene sequence: CDR1 MDHEN, CDR2 SYDVKM. CDR3 sequence: CASSADPAKNIQYF. CDR3 nucleotides: TGTGCCAGCAGCGCGGATCCGGCCAAAAACATTCAGTACTTC. The variable domain in full, completed from reference TRBV28 and TRBJ2-4, reads DVKVTQSSRYLVKRTGEKVFLECVQDMDHENMFWYRQDPGLGLRLIYFSYDVKMKEKGDIPEGYSVSREKKERFSLILESASTNQTSMYLCASSADPAKNIQYFGAGTRLSVL.

The J gene is TRBJ2-3, the V gene TRBV29-1; TRBD2 matches 13 bases. V shed 7 bases and J 2 bases; nucleotides not matched to a gene: 6. The germline gives CDR1 SQVTM, CDR2 ANQGSEA. CDR3 size: 15 residues. CDR3 residues: CSARLAGGSTDTQYF. The CDR3 DNA sequence: TGCAGCGCCCGACTAGCGGGAGGATCCACAGATACGCAGTATTTT.

The V gene is TRBV28, the J gene TRBJ2-7; 7 nucleotides line up with TRBD2. Germline trimming cut 4 bases from V and 3 bases from J; bases unmatched to any gene: 9. CDR3 length equals 15 residues. CDR1 and CDR2 (germline): MDHEN, SYDVKM. The CDR3 here is CASSSLKRGYYEQYF. In nucleotides, the CDR3 is TGTGCCAGCAGTTCCCTAAAGCGGGGCTACTACGAGCAGTACTTC.

The V call is TRBV30, the J call TRBJ2-3, with 8 bases fitting TRBD2. CDR3 size: 15 residues. CDR1 and CDR2 from the germline V gene are GTSNPN and SVGIG (reference sequence). Trimming removed 2 bases from V and 0 bases from J; junction bases left unmatched: 4. In DNA, the CDR3 is TGTGCCTGGAGTAAGGCGGGGGGTAGCACAGATACGCAGTATTTT. Translation gives CAWSKAGGSTDTQYF.

The V and J genes are TRBV20-1 and TRBJ2-1; the D is unclear. The germline CDR1 and CDR2 sequences are DFQATT and SNEGSKA (reference sequence). CDR3 length equals 10 residues. Trimming took off 2 bases at V and 15 bases at J, with 11 bases between the two ends. The CDR3 coding sequence is TGCAGTGCTAGATCCACCGGGTGGTTCTTC. This gives the protein CSARSTGWFF.